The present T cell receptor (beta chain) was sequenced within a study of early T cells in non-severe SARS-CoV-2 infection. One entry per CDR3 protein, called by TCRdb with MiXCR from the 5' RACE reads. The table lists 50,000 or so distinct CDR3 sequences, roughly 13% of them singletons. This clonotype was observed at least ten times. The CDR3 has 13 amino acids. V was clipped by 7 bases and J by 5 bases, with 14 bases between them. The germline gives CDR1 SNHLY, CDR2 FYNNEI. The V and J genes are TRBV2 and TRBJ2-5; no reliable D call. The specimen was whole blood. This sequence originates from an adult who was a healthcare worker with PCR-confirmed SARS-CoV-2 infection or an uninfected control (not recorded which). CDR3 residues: CASKSARTETQYF. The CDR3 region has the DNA TGTGCCAGCAAGAGCGCAAGAACTGAGACCCAGTACTTC. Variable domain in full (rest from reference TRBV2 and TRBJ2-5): EPEVTQTPSHQVTQMGQEVILRCVPISNHLYFYWYRQILGQKVEFLVSFYNNEISEKSEIFDDQFSVERPDGSNFTLKIRSTKLEDSAMYFCASKSARTETQYFGPGTRLLVL.